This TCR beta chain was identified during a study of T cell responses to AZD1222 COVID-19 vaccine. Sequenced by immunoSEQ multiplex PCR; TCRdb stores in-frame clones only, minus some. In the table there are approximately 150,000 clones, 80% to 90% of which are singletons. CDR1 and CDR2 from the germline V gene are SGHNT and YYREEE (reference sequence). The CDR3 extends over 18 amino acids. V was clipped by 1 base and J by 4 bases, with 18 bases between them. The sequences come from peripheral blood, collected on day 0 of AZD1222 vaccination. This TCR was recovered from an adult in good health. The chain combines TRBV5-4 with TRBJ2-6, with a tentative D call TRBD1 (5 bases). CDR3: CASSLLEARRGGANVLTF. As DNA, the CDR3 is TGTGCCAGCAGCTTGCTAGAGGCGCGAAGGGGAGGGGCCAACGTCCTGACTTTC.